The subject of this entry is one TCR beta chain. The sample comes from a study of blood T cell repertoires in COVID-19. Study-wide context: Italy, Spain and the United States were the sources of the convalescent and acute COVID-19 samples.

CDR1 and CDR2 (germline): SGHTA, FQGTGA. This CDR3 comprises 14 residues. With 3 bases removed from V and 4 bases from J, the gap between germline ends came to 12 bases. Per the original data handling: The authors estimated nucleated cell counts from reference gene primer amplification. Repertoires were generated with immunoSEQ multiplex PCR, while TCRdb's copy carries only in-frame clones and drops some. Clone size and V and J calls were adopted from that table, with D and trimming inferred from the DNA. The sample records roughly 190,000 clones, approximately 73% being singletons. The chain uses TRBV7-3 and TRBJ1-1, with D possibly TRBD1 on 5 matching bases. The sequence was obtained from a woman in her 50s with acute COVID-19. Sequenced sample: PBMCs or T cells enriched from blood (not recorded which). CDR3 amino acids: CASSLGGASTEAFF. Written as DNA, the CDR3 is TGTGCCAGCAGCTTGGGAGGGGCGAGCACTGAAGCTTTCTTT. The full variable domain, rest sourced from reference TRBV7-3 and TRBJ1-1, is GAGVSQTPSNKVTEKGKYVELRCDPISGHTALYWYRQSLGQGPEFLIYFQGTGAADDSGLPNDRFFAVRPEGSVSTLKIQRTERGDSAVYLCASSLGGASTEAFFGQGTRLTVV.